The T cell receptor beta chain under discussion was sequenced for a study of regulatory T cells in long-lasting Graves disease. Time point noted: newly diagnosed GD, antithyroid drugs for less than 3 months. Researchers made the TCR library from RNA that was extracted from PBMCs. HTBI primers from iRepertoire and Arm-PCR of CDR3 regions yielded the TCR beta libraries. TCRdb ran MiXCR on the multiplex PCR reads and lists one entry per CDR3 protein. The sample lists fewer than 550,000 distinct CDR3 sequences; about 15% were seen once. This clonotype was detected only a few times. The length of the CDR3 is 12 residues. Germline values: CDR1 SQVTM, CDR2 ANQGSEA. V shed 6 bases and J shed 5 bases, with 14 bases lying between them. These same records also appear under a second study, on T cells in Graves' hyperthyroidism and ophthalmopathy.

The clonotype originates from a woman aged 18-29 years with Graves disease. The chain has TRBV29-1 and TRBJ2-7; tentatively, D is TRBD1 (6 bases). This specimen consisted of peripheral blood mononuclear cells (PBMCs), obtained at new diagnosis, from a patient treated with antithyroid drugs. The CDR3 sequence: CSVLRGADEQYF. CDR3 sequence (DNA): TGCAGCGTGCTCAGGGGAGCGGACGAGCAGTACTTC.